This T cell receptor (beta chain) was recovered during a study of Ad26.COV2.S vaccination and SARS-CoV-2 variants. Study information: Ad26.COV2.S given intramuscularly, once or twice 56 days apart. Study-wide points: Reported findings describe substantial breadth in spike-specific CD8+ and CD4+ T cell responses following vaccination.

There are 14 residues in the CDR3. CDR1 and CDR2 (germline): SGHRS, YFSETQ. Trimming cost V 1 base and J 4 bases, with 10 bases left between them. To note about this clone: The antigen remains undetermined.

Produced via immunoSEQ multiplex PCR; TCRdb's table is partial and in-frame only. This repertoire shows approximately 410,000 clones, 92% found once; its top ten account for roughly 1.7%. Sample treatment: around 19 received Ad26.COV2.S at low or high dose, single or two shots; roughly 5 received placebo; per-sample allocation not given. Sampling took place 63 days after the first vaccine or placebo injection. The chain joins TRBV5-1 to TRBJ2-3; possible D gene TRBD2, 6 bases. The material was peripheral blood, obtained in a trial of Ad26.COV2.S vaccine versus placebo. This clonotype was obtained from a person between 18 and 65 years old who received the Ad26.COV2.S COVID-19 vaccine or a placebo. As DNA, the CDR3 is TGCGCCAGCAGCTTGTCGGGGGAAGCAGATACGCAGTATTTT. Translated: CASSLSGEADTQYF.